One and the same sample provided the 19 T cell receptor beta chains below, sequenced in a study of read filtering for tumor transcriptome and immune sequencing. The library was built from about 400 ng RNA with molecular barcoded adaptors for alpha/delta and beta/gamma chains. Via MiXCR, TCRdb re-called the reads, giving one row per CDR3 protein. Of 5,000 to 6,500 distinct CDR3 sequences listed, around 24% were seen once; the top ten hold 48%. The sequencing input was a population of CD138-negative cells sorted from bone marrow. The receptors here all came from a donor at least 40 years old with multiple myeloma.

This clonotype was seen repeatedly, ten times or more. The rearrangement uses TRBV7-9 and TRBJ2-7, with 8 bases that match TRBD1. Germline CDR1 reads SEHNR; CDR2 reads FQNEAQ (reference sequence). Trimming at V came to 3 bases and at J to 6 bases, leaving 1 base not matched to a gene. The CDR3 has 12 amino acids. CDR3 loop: CASSFTGGEQYF. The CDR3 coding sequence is TGTGCCAGCAGCTTTACAGGGGGCGAGCAGTACTTC.

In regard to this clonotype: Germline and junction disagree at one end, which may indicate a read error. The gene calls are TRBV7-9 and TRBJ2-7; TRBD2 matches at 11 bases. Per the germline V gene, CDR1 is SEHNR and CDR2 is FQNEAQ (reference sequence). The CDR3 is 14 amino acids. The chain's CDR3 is CACSSIAGGREQYF. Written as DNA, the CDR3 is TGTGCCTGCAGCTCTATAGCGGGAGGGAGGGAGCAGTACTTC.

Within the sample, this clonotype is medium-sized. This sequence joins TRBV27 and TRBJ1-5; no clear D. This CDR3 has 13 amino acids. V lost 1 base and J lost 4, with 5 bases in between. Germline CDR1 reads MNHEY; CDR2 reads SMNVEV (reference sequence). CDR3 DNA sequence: TGTGCCAGCAGTTTATGGAGTAATCAGCCCCAGCATTTT. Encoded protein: CASSLWSNQPQHF.

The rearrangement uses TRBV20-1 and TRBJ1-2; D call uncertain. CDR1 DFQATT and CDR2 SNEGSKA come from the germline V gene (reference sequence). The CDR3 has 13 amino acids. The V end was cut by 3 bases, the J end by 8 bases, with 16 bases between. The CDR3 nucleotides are TGCAGTGCTAGTGATGGCGGGCAAAGCGGCTACACCTTC. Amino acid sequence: CSASDGGQSGYTF.

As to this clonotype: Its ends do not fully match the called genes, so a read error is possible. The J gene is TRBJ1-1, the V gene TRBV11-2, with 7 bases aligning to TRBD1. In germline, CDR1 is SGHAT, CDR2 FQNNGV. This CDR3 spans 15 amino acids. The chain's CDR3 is CAISLSGTVNTEAFF. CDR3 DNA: TGTGCCATCAGCTTATCTGGGACAGTGAACACTGAAGCTTTCTTT.

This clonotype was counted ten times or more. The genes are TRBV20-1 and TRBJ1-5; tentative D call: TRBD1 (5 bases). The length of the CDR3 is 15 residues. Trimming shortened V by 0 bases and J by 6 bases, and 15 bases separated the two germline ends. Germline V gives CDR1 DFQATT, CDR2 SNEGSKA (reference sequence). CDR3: CSARDEGFGGQPQHF. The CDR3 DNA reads TGCAGTGCTAGAGATGAGGGGTTCGGAGGTCAGCCCCAGCATTTT.

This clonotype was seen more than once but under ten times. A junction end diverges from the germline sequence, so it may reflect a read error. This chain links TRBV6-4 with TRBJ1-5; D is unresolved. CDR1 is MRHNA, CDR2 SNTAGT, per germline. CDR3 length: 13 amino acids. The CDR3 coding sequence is TGTGCCTGCAGTGAGAGTAGCAATCAGCCCCAGCATTTT. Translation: CACSESSNQPQHF.

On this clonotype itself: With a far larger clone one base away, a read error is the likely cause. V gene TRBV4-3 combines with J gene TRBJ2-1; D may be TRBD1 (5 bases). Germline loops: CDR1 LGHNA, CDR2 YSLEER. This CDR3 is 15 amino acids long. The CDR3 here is CASRQQPQESNEQLF. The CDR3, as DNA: TGCGCCAGCAGACAGCAACCACAGGAGTCGAATGAGCAGCTCTTC.

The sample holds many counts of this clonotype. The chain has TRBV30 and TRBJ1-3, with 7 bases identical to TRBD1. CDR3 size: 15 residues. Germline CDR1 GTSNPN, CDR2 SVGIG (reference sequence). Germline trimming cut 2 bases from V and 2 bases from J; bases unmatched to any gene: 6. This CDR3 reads CAWSINRGPGNTIYF. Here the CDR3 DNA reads TGTGCCTGGAGTATCAACAGGGGCCCTGGAAACACCATATATTTT.

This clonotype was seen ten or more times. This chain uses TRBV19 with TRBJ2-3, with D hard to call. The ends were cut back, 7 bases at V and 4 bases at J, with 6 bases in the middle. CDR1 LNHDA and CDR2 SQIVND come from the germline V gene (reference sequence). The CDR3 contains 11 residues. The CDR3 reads CASMLADTQYF. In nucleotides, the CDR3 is TGTGCCAGTATGCTCGCAGATACGCAGTATTTT.

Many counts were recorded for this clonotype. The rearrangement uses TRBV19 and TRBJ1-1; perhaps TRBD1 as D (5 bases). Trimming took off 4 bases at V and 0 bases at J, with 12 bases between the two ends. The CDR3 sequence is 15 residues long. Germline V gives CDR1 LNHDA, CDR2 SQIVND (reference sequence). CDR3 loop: CASSKGALMNTEAFF. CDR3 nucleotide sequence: TGTGCCAGTAGTAAAGGGGCACTTATGAACACTGAAGCTTTCTTT. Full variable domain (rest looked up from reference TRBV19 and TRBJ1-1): DGGITQSPKYLFRKEGQNVTLSCEQNLNHDAMYWYRQDPGQGLRLIYYSQIVNDFQKGDIAEGYSVSREKKESFPLTVTSAQKNPTAFYLCASSKGALMNTEAFFGQGTRLTVV.

CDR3 nucleotide sequence: TGTGCGTGCAGCTTCCGGGACAGTTACAATGAGCAGTTCTTC. The encoded protein is CACSFRDSYNEQFF. V usage is TRBV7-2 and J usage is TRBJ2-1; 7 nucleotides line up with TRBD1. Germline V lookup: CDR1 SGHTA, CDR2 FQGNSA. The length of the CDR3 is 14 residues.

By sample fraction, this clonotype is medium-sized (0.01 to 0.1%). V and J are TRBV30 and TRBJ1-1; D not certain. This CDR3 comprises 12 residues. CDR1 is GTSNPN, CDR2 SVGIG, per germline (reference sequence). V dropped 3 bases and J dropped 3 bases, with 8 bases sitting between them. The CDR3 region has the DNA TGTGCCTGGAGGAGGGAAGACACTGAAGCTTTCTTT. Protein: CAWRREDTEAFF.

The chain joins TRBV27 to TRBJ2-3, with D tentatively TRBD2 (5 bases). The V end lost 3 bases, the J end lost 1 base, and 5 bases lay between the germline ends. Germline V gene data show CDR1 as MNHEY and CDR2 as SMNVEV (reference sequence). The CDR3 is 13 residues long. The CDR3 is CASSFSGTDTQYF. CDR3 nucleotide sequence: TGTGCCAGCAGTTTTAGCGGCACAGATACGCAGTATTTT.

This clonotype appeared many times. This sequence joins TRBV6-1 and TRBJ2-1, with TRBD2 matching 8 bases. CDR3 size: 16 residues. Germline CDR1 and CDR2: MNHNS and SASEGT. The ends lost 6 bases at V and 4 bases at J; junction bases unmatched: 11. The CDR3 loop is CASRTGSGGEYNEQFF. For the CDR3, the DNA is TGTGCCAGCAGGACGGGGAGCGGGGGTGAATACAATGAGCAGTTCTTC.

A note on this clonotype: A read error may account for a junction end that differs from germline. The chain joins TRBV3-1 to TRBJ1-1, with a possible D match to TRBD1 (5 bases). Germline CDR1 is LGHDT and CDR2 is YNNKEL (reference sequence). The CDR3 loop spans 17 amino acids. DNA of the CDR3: TGTGCCAGCGGCCAAGATGGGGCGGCAACCTGGCACACTGAAGCTTTCTTT. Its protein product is CASGQDGAATWHTEAFF.

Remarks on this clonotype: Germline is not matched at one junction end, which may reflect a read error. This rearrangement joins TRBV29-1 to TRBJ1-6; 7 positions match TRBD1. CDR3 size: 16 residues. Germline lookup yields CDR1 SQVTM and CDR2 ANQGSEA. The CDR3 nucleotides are TGCAGCGCCAAGCCAGGGGGATCCGGGGTGAACACTAAAGCTCTCTTT. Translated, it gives CSAKPGGSGVNTKALF.

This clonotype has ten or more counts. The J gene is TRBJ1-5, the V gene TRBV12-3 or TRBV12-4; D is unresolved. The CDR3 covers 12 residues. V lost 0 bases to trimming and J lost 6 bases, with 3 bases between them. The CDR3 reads CASSLAAQPQHF. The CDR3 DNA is TGTGCCAGCAGTTTAGCTGCTCAGCCCCAGCATTTT.

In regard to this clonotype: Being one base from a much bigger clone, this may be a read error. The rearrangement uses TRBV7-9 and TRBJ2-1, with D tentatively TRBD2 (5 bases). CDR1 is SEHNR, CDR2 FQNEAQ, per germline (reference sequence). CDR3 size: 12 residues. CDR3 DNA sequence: TGTGTCAGCCTTCGGGGTGAGAATGAGCAGTTCTTC. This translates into CVSLRGENEQFF.